This TCR beta chain was identified during a study of blood T cell repertoires in COVID-19. Sequencing was performed with immunoSEQ multiplex PCR; in TCRdb, only in-frame clones are kept and a portion is missing. The sample has hundreds of thousands of clones, roughly nine tenths seen once. In its sample, this clone was seen once. The receptor was isolated from a man aged 55 to 69 who had recovered from COVID-19. Sequenced sample: PBMCs or T cells enriched from blood (not recorded which).

Here the CDR3 reads CASRRGGGDNEQFF. The CDR3 coding sequence is TGTGCCAGCAGGAGGGGTGGGGGCGACAATGAGCAGTTCTTC. The chain links TRBV9 to TRBJ2-1; perhaps TRBD1 as D (6 bases). Germline CDR1 and CDR2: SGDLS and YYNGEE. CDR3 size: 14 residues. The V gene lost 5 bases and the J gene lost 5 bases, with 14 bases spanning the gap.